A selection of T cell receptor beta chains follows, all from one sample in a study of control samples from healthy donors and cancer patients. Repertoires were generated with immunoSEQ multiplex PCR, while TCRdb's copy carries only in-frame clones and drops some. Here the sample spans 150,000 to 180,000 clones, roughly 94% being singletons. Sequencing input: blood. The receptors derive from a man aged 40-55 years in good health. CDR3s include the opening cysteine and the closing phenylalanine or tryptophan. The D gene is left open where the match is weak. Some rows have no size entry. The others give once, few or many, or a class for an expanded clone.

abundance,v_gene,d_gene,j_gene,CDR3nt,CDR3aa
-,TRBV19,-,TRBJ1-6,TGTGCCAGTGACAATGGGGTAGGTTCACCCCTCCACTTT,CASDNGVGSPLHF
once,TRBV11-2,-,TRBJ2-1,TGTGCCAGCAACTGGGGGGTTAGTGAGCAGTTCTTC,CASNWGVSEQFF
-,TRBV4-2,-,TRBJ2-2,TGTGCCAGCAGCCAATTTCTCTCCGGGGAGCTGTTTTTT,CASSQFLSGELFF
-,TRBV28,TRBD1,TRBJ2-7,TGTGCCAGCAGTGGGGCAGACAGGGCCGGCTACGAGCAGTACTTC,CASSGADRAGYEQYF
-,TRBV25-1,TRBD1,TRBJ1-6,TGTGCCAGCAGCATGACAGGGGGACATAATTCACCCCTCCACTTT,CASSMTGGHNSPLHF
-,TRBV6-1,-,TRBJ1-4,TGTGCCAGCAGTGAAACGGGCAGGGGACTGTTTTTT,CASSETGRGLFF
-,TRBV14,-,TRBJ2-4,TGTGCCAGCAGCCAAGGCTCCCTGACTTTAGCCAAAAACATTCAGTACTTC,CASSQGSLTLAKNIQYF
-,TRBV5-5,-,TRBJ2-7,TGTGCCAGCAGCTTGAGCATAAACTACGAGCAGTACTTC,CASSLSINYEQYF
-,TRBV21-1,-,TRBJ2-1,TGTGCCAGCAGCAAAGGAGGGCCAGGGTACAATGAGCAGTTCTTC,CASSKGGPGYNEQFF
-,TRBV6-5,TRBD1,TRBJ1-1,TGTGCCAGCAGTAAAAACCAGGGGGCCACTGAAGCTTTCTTT,CASSKNQGATEAFF
once,TRBV27,TRBD1,TRBJ2-5,TGTGCCAGCAGTTTAAAGGACAGGGGGCCCTTGGGGACCCAGTACTTC,CASSLKDRGPLGTQYF
-,TRBV24-1,-,TRBJ1-2,TGTGCCACCAGTGAAAGGACGGTAAACTATGGCTACACCTTC,CATSERTVNYGYTF
-,TRBV3-1/TRBV3-2,TRBD2,TRBJ2-3,TGTGCCAGCAGCCAACCCGGACTAGCGGGGGACACAGATACGCAGTATTTT,CASSQPGLAGDTDTQYF
-,TRBV6-1,TRBD2,TRBJ2-2,TGTGCCAGCAGTGAAGTAGGGTGGGAGGGGCGTACCGGGGAGCTGTTTTTT,CASSEVGWEGRTGELFF
-,TRBV5-6,-,TRBJ2-1,TGTGCCAGCAGCTTTGGAGGGGGCCCCCCCTACAATGAGCAGTTCTTC,CASSFGGGPPYNEQFF
-,TRBV27,-,TRBJ1-5,TGTGCCAGCAGTCCCGGTGGGGTTGTCGGGGCTGGTCAGCCCCAGCATTTT,CASSPGGVVGAGQPQHF
-,TRBV19,-,TRBJ1-1,TGTGCCAGTAGTATAGCTCGACAGGCTTCGAACACTGAAGCTTTCTTT,CASSIARQASNTEAFF
-,TRBV7-2,-,TRBJ1-2,TGTGCCAGCAGCTTATGGGACTCCAAATCCGGTGGCTACACCTTC,CASSLWDSKSGGYTF
-,TRBV13,-,TRBJ1-3,TGTGCCAGCAGCTTAGGACCGGGGGCCTCTGGAAACACCATATATTTT,CASSLGPGASGNTIYF
-,TRBV14,-,TRBJ1-3,TGTGCCAGCAGCCAAGTAGACGGGGGAAGGTCCTCTGGAAACACCATATATTTT,CASSQVDGGRSSGNTIYF
-,TRBV6-1,-,TRBJ2-1,TGTGCCAGCAGTGGTCGCCTCAGGGGGGACTCCTACAATGAGCAGTTCTTC,CASSGRLRGDSYNEQFF
-,TRBV18,-,TRBJ1-2,TGTGCCAGCTCACCAGACAGGCATGGCTACACCTTC,CASSPDRHGYTF
-,TRBV27,TRBD1,TRBJ1-5,TGTGCCAGCAGTATGACAGGGGCGATCAATCAGCCCCAGCATTTT,CASSMTGAINQPQHF
-,TRBV12-3/TRBV12-4,-,TRBJ2-1,TGTGCCAGCAGTTTTAAGGAAAATGAGCAGTTCTTC,CASSFKENEQFF
few,TRBV6-1,-,TRBJ1-6,TGTGCCAGCAGTGAAGGGTCGGTCGCCTATAATTCACCCCTCCACTTT,CASSEGSVAYNSPLHF
-,TRBV2,TRBD1,TRBJ1-2,TGTGCCTCGTCCGTACAGGGGGCGGATGGCTACACCTTC,CASSVQGADGYTF
-,TRBV7-9,-,TRBJ1-2,TGTGCCAGCAGCTTAGGGGCAGGGGAAGGCTACACCTTC,CASSLGAGEGYTF
-,TRBV19,-,TRBJ2-7,TGTGCCAGTAGTATAGCTGGTGGGGACTCCTACGAGCAGTACTTC,CASSIAGGDSYEQYF
-,TRBV9,-,TRBJ2-7,TGTGCCAGCAGCCCCGGCGGGACGGTAACCTACGAGCAGTACTTC,CASSPGGTVTYEQYF
-,TRBV24-1,-,TRBJ1-5,TGTGCCACCAGTGACGGGGGGTATAGCAATCAGCCCCAGCATTTT,CATSDGGYSNQPQHF
-,TRBV5-5,-,TRBJ1-6,TGTGCCAGCAGTTTAACGGGGGCGGGGTCACCCCTCCACTTT,CASSLTGAGSPLHF
-,TRBV6-6,-,TRBJ1-5,TGTGCCAGCAGCCCAAAGGCTCAGCCCCAGCATTTT,CASSPKAQPQHF
-,TRBV5-1,-,TRBJ1-2,TGCGCCAGCAGATCGACAGCTAACTATGGCTACACCTTC,CASRSTANYGYTF
-,TRBV10-2,-,TRBJ1-4,TGCGCCAGCACCAGGGTGACTAATGAAAAACTGTTTTTT,CASTRVTNEKLFF
-,TRBV3-1/TRBV3-2,TRBD1,TRBJ1-2,TGTGCCAGCAGCCGACAAGACAGGGGCCACGGCTACACCTTC,CASSRQDRGHGYTF
-,TRBV7-8,TRBD2,TRBJ2-2,TGTGCCAGCAGCCCAGGACTAGCGGGGGGGCTAATGAGCACCGGGGAGCTGTTTTTT,CASSPGLAGGLMSTGELFF
-,TRBV21-1,-,TRBJ2-7,TGTGCCAGTTTCAGAGAGCAGTACTTC,CASFREQYF
-,TRBV2,TRBD2,TRBJ2-2,TGTGCCAGCAGTGCAGGACAGGTGGGACTAGCGGGGGAAACCGGGGAGCTGTTTTTT,CASSAGQVGLAGETGELFF
-,TRBV5-1,TRBD1,TRBJ2-3,TGCGCCAGCAGCACGTGGACAGGGAGTACCACAGATACGCAGTATTTT,CASSTWTGSTTDTQYF
-,TRBV5-4,TRBD1,TRBJ2-3,TGTGCCAGCAGCTTGGGGACAGGGGTACGCACAGATACGCAGTATTTT,CASSLGTGVRTDTQYF
-,TRBV5-1,TRBD1,TRBJ1-2,TGCGCCAGCAGCTTGGCGGCAGGGGGGTATGGCTACACCTTC,CASSLAAGGYGYTF
-,TRBV27,TRBD2,TRBJ2-2,TGTGCCAGCAGTCCAGGACTAGCGGTAAACACCGGGGAGCTGTTTTTT,CASSPGLAVNTGELFF
-,TRBV6-6,-,TRBJ2-2,TGTGCCAGCAGGGGGGCCGGGGAGCTGTTTTTT,CASRGAGELFF
-,TRBV7-2,-,TRBJ1-6,TGTGCCAGCAGTTGGCAGTGGTATAATTCACCCCTCCACTTT,CASSWQWYNSPLHF
once,TRBV9,-,TRBJ1-2,TGTGCCAGCAGCGTACAGCTAACAGGGAACTATGGCTACACCTTC,CASSVQLTGNYGYTF
-,TRBV28,TRBD1,TRBJ1-2,TGTGCCAGCAGCCCAGGGGGGTATCGCTATGGCTACACCTTC,CASSPGGYRYGYTF
-,TRBV30,-,TRBJ2-3,TGTGCAGTCTGGGCTAGCGAGGGCACAGATACGCAGTATTTT,CAVWASEGTDTQYF
-,TRBV19,TRBD1,TRBJ2-7,TGTGCCAGTAGTATGGGGACAGGGAACTCCTACGAGCAGTACTTC,CASSMGTGNSYEQYF
-,TRBV19,-,TRBJ2-1,TGTGCCAGTAGTATACAACGGACAGCAAGGAGCTCCTACAATGAGCAGTTCTTC,CASSIQRTARSSYNEQFF
-,TRBV7-2,-,TRBJ2-5,TGTGCCAGCAGCCCCGGGACTCTTGAGACCCAGTACTTC,CASSPGTLETQYF
-,TRBV28,TRBD1,TRBJ1-6,TGTGCCAGCCTGACCCCCGGGACAGAGAATTCACCCCTCCACTTT,CASLTPGTENSPLHF